Below, one T cell receptor beta chain is given with its context. The sample is drawn from a study of blood T cell repertoires in COVID-19. Only in-frame clones appear in the TCRdb table, and some are missing; sequencing was by immunoSEQ multiplex PCR. The table records over 250,000 clones, approximately 90% of them present only once. This CDR3 spans 12 amino acids. V was pared by 11 bases and J by 6 bases, with 14 bases between. Germline-derived CDR1 and CDR2 are MDHEN and SYDVKM. This receptor was obtained from a woman aged 30 to 39 with COVID-19, enrolled during active disease. The sequenced sample consisted of peripheral blood. The chain uses TRBV28 and TRBJ2-1; possibly TRBD1 for D (6 bases). The CDR3 is CAARRGSNEQFF. The CDR3 DNA sequence: TGTGCCGCTCGCAGGGGATCCAATGAGCAGTTCTTC.